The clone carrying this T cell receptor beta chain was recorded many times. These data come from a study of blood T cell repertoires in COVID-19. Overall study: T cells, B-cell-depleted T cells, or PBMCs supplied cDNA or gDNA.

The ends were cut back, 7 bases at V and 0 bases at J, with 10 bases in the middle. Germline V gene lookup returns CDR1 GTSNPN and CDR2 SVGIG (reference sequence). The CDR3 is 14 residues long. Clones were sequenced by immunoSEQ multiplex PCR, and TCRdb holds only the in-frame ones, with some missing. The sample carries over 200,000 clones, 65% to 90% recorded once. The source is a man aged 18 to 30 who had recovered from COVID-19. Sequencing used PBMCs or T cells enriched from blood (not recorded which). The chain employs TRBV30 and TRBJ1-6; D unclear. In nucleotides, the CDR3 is TGTGCCTCGACTAAGAGCTCCTATAATTCACCCCTCCACTTT. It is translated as CASTKSSYNSPLHF. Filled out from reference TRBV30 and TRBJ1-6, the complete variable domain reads SQTIHQWPATLVQPVGSPLSLECTVEGTSNPNLYWYRQAAGRGLQLLFYSVGIGQISSEVPQNLSASRPQDRQFILSSKKLLLSDSGFYLCASTKSSYNSPLHFGNGTRLTVT.